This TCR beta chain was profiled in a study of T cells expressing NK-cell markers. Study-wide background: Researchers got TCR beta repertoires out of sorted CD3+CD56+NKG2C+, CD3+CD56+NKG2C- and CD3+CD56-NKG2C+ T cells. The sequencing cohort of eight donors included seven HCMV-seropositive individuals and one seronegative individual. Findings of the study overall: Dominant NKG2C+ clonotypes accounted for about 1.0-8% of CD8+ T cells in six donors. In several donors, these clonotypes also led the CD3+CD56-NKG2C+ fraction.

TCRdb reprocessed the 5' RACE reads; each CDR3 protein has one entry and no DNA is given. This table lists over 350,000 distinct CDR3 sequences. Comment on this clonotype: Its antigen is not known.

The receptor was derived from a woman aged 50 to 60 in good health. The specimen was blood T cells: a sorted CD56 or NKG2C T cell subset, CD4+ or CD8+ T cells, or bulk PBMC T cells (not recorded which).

CDR3: CATSRNSGQAGLTYEQYF. The rearrangement links TRBV15 to TRBJ2-7; TCRdb names TRBD1, which stays unverified in the absence of DNA. The CDR3 runs 18 residues. CDR1 and CDR2 (germline): LNHNV, YYDKDF (reference sequence).